Presented here are 4 T cell receptor beta chains from one specimen sequenced in a study of chemoradiotherapy in HPV16-positive cancers. The table came from immunoSEQ multiplex PCR; TCRdb's copy has only in-frame clones and leaves some out. The sample contains 6,600 or so clones, around nine tenths of which appear only once. The sequenced sample was tumor tissue, obtained from a patient who underwent chemoradiotherapy. All receptors come from a human donor with HPV-associated anogenital cancer.

The chain recombines TRBV7-2 with TRBJ2-5; TRBD2 might be the D (5 bases). The CDR3 spans 14 residues. Germline V gives CDR1 SGHTA, CDR2 FQGNSA. V lost 5 bases to trimming and J lost 5 bases, with 15 bases between them. The CDR3 sequence is CASSPPTSKETQYF. CDR3 coding DNA: TGTGCCAGCAGCCCCCCCACTAGTAAGGAGACCCAGTACTTC. The complete variable domain, with remaining parts taken from reference TRBV7-2 and TRBJ2-5, reads GAGVSQSPSNKVTEKGKDVELRCDPISGHTALYWYRQSLGQGLEFLIYFQGNSAPDKSGLPSDRFSAERTGGSVSTLTIQRTQQEDSAVYLCASSPPTSKETQYFGPGTRLLVL.

This clone was seen more than once but under ten times. The V call is TRBV7-9, the J call TRBJ2-1, with D perhaps matching TRBD2 (5 bases). V was pared by 1 base and J by 6 bases, with 10 bases between. CDR1 SEHNR and CDR2 FQNEAQ come from the germline V gene (reference sequence). The CDR3 is 14 amino acids. The CDR3 DNA follows: TGTGCCAGCAGCTTAGGGACTTTTGGCAATGAGCAGTTCTTC. It encodes CASSLGTFGNEQFF.

The chain has TRBV4-2 and TRBJ2-4, with D possibly matching TRBD2 (6 bases). Germline lookup yields CDR1 LGHNA and CDR2 YNFKEQ. The CDR3 covers 16 residues. The V and J ends lost 1 base and 8 bases respectively, with 18 bases between them. CDR3 protein: CASSQGWGDDTDIQYF. CDR3 bases: TGTGCCAGCAGCCAAGGTTGGGGGGACGATACAGACATTCAGTACTTC.

The chain is built from TRBV6-6 and TRBJ2-2; D gene uncertain. The germline V and J ends were trimmed by 8 bases and 3 bases, with 13 bases remaining between them. Germline loops: CDR1 MNHNY, CDR2 SVGAGI (reference sequence). The CDR3 length is 14 residues. The CDR3 nucleotides read TGTGCCAGCTTCCTCGGGCAGCACACCGGGGAGCTGTTTTTT. It translates to CASFLGQHTGELFF.